One and the same sample provided the 2 T cell receptor beta chains below, sequenced in a study of CD8+CD57+ T cells in acquired aplastic anemia. The template for TCR beta VDJ and CDR3 sequence profiling was genomic DNA. MiXCR, applied by TCRdb to the reads, yields one record per CDR3 protein. The sample consists of a few hundred thousand distinct CDR3 sequences, approximately 57% of them appearing once. The sequenced material came from sorted CD4+, CD8+, or CD8+CD57+ T cells (not recorded which) from PBMCs. The receptors were gathered from a human donor in good health.

The count of this clonotype is one. The chain recombines TRBV20-1 with TRBJ2-7, with D unclear. This CDR3 is built from 13 residues. CDR1 and CDR2 from the germline V gene are DFQATT and SNEGSKA (reference sequence). V lost 3 bases and J lost 0, with 9 bases in between. CDR3 nucleotides: TGCAGTGCTAGGGTGGAGAACTCCTACGAGCAGTACTTC. Translation gives CSARVENSYEQYF.

The chain joins TRBV25-1 to TRBJ1-1, with D unclear. Germline CDR1 reads MGHDK; CDR2 reads SYGVNS. Between the trimmed V and J ends, which lost 6 bases and 4 bases, there was a span of 18 bases. The CDR3 sequence is 15 residues long. The CDR3 region has the DNA TGTGCCAGCAGGGAGCCAGGATCGGCCGGCACTGAAGCTTTCTTT. It is translated as CASREPGSAGTEAFF. The complete variable domain, with remaining parts taken from reference TRBV25-1 and TRBJ1-1, reads EADIYQTPRYLVIGTGKKITLECSQTMGHDKMYWYQQDPGMELHLIHYSYGVNSTEKGDLSSESTVSRIRTEHFPLTLESARPSHTSQYLCASREPGSAGTEAFFGQGTRLTVV.